One T cell receptor beta chain is described in this entry. Its antigen is unknown. In TCRdb, the 5' RACE reads were re-called with MiXCR into one record per CDR3 protein. This table holds some 710,000 distinct CDR3 sequences, around 5.7% found once. This sample stems from a study of identical twins. Study observations and caveats: With abundant cord blood beta clonotypes, insertions were fewer; memory repertoires showed no such pattern. Zero-insertion analyses were open to partial confounding by invariant MAIT and iNKT cells.

Trimming took off 2 bases at V and 3 bases at J, with 16 bases between the two ends. CDR1 SGHVS and CDR2 FQNEAQ come from the germline V gene. The CDR3 totals 16 residues. Sequenced sample: naive T cells sorted from blood. The receptor was isolated from a man between 18 and 35 years old in good health. The chain recombines TRBV7-8 with TRBJ1-1; tentatively, D is TRBD1 (6 bases). CDR3 nucleotides: TGTGCCAGCAGCTTACCAGGCGGGGGGGCGTACACTGAAGCTTTCTTT. The encoded protein is CASSLPGGGAYTEAFF. Looking up the rest from reference TRBV7-8 and TRBJ1-1 gives the full variable domain: GAGVSQSPRYKVAKRGQDVALRCDPISGHVSLFWYQQALGQGPEFLTYFQNEAQLDKSGLPSDRFFAERPEGSVSTLKIQRTQQEDSAVYLCASSLPGGGAYTEAFFGQGTRLTVV.